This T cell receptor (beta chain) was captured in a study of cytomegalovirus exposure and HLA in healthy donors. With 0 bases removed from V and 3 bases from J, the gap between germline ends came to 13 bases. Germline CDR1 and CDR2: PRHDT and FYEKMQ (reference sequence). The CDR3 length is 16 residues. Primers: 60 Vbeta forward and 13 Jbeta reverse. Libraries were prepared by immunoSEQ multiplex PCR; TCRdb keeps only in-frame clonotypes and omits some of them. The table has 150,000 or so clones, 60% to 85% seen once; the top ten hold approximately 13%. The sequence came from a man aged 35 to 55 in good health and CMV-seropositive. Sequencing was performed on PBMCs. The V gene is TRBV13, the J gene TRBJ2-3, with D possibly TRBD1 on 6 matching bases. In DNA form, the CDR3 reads TGTGCCAGCAGCTTAGGCCGGGCAGGGGAGACAGATACGCAGTATTTT. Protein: CASSLGRAGETDTQYF.